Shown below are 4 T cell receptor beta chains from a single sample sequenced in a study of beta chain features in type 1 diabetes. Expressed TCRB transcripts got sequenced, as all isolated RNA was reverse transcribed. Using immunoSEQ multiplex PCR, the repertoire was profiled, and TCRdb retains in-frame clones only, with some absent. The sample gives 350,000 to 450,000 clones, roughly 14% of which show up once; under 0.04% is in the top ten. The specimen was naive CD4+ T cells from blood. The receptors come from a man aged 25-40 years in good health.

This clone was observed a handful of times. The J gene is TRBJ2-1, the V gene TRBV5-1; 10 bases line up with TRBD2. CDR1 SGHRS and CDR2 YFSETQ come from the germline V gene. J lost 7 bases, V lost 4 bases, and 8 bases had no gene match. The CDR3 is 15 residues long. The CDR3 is CASSNSGRAVNEQFF. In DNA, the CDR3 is TGCGCCAGCAGCAACAGCGGGAGGGCCGTGAATGAGCAGTTCTTC.

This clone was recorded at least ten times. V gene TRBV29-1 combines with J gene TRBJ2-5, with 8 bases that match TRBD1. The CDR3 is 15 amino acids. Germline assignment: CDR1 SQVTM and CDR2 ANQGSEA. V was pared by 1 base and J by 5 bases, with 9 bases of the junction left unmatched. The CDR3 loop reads CSVEATGVTGETQYF. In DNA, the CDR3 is TGCAGCGTTGAAGCGACAGGGGTGACAGGGGAGACCCAGTACTTC.

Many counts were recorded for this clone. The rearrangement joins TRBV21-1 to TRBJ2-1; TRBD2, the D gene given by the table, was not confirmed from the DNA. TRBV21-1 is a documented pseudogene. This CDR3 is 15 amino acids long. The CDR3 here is CASSPERETDNEQFF. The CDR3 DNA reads TGTGCCAGCAGCCCGGAGCGGGAGACCGACAATGAGCAGTTCTTC.

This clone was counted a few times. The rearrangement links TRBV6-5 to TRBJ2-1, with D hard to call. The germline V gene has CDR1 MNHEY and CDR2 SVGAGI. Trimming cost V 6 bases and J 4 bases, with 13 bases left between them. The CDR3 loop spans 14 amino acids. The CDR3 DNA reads TGTGCCAGCAGCCGCCCCGCCTCGTACAATGAGCAGTTCTTC. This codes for CASSRPASYNEQFF.